This T cell receptor beta chain is drawn from a study of technical replicates of blood from a few donors. Data came from immunoSEQ multiplex PCR; TCRdb stores just in-frame clones and leaves some out. The data show around 100,000 clones, 85% to 95% seen once. Sequenced: T cells isolated from PBMCs. The receptor was isolated from a human donor in good health.

The CDR3 reads CASSSREGVHEKLFF. Written as DNA, the CDR3 is TGTGCCAGCAGTTCCCGTGAAGGGGTTCATGAAAAACTGTTTTTT. The V gene is TRBV6-5, the J gene TRBJ1-4, with D perhaps TRBD1 (5 bases). The CDR3 extends over 15 amino acids. V was pared by 4 bases and J by 6 bases, with 15 bases between. Germline lookup yields CDR1 MNHEY and CDR2 SVGAGI.